This T cell receptor (beta chain) was sequenced for a study of breast tumors, draining lymph nodes, adjacent tissues (dated by TCRdb to 2016 to 2018). Study-level background: Breast cancer patients provided tumor, adjacent nontumor tissue and axillary lymph nodes, and the study compared the TCR beta repertoires across these three sources. In human breast cancer, the study set out to evaluate how tumor, surrounding tissue and draining lymph node repertoires relate to one another and whether T cells may move between these sites.

Results and caveats for the whole study, not just this receptor: A scenario in which most tumor T cells derive from the lymph node and then expand within tumor tissue was judged to be consistent with the data. The conclusion that tumor T cells originate in lymph nodes was framed as consistent with a hypothesis rather than directly demonstrated. Tumor T-cell repertoires showed less diversity than lymph node repertoires and more diversity than nontumor tissue repertoires, and tumor T-cell repertoires showed preferential V and J gene usage. Tumor and nontumor tissue repertoires were found to be significantly more similar in luminal-like than in basal-like breast cancer.

The lymph node samples were taken from the axillary draining lymph nodes of breast cancer patients. Regarding this clonotype: There is no known antigen for this receptor. The record has no base qualities; no much larger clone is one base away.

The instrument given in TCRdb is Illumina HiSeq 2000. Multiplex PCR amplification was used to generate the TCR beta chain libraries. High-throughput sequencing was used to analyze the amplified TCR beta chain products. TCRdb redid the processing of the public reads, applying fastp at Q25 and MiXCR, and retained in-frame beta chains. Records with the same CDR3 protein are collapsed into one entry carrying the most frequent genes and DNA. Counted in this sample were 130,000 or so distinct CDR3 sequences; about a fifth of them appeared once. The top ten clonotypes cover just over 2.5% of the sample. This clonotype was obtained from a female donor with breast cancer. Some clones in this sample may be carry-over from other donors' samples. Sequenced material: axillary lymph node tissue.

The CDR3 has the sequence CASSAGGGGGGEQYF. The nucleotide sequence reads TGTGCCAGCAGCGCTGGGGGGGGGGGCGGGGGCGAGCAGTACTTC. Recombination connected TRBV5-4 to TRBJ2-7; a tentative D call is TRBD2 (7 bases match). CDR1 and CDR2 are read off the germline V gene (reference sequence) as SGHNT and YYREEE. The cysteine opens and the phenylalanine closes a CDR3 of 15 amino acids. Here the CDR3 DNA is all that survives: 45 bases in frame from base 1. The trim is 4 bases for V and 6 bases for J, with a gap of 20 bases between the germline ends.